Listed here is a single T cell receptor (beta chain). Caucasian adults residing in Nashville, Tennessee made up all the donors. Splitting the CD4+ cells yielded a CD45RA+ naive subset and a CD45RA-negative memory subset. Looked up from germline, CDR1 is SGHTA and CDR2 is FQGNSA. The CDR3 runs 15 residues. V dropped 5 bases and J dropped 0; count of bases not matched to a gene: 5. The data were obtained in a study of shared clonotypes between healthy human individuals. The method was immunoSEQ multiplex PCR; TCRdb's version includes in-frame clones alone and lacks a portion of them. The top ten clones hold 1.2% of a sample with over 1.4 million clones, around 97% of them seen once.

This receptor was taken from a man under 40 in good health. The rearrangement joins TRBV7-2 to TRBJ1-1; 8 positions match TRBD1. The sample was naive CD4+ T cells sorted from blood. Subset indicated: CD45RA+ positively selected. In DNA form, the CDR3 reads TGTGCCAGCAGCCTAACAGGGGGGGTGAACACTGAAGCTTTCTTT. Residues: CASSLTGGVNTEAFF. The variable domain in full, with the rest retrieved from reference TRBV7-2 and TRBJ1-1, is GAGVSQSPSNKVTEKGKDVELRCDPISGHTALYWYRQSLGQGLEFLIYFQGNSAPDKSGLPSDRFSAERTGGSVSTLTIQRTQQEDSAVYLCASSLTGGVNTEAFFGQGTRLTVV.